A single sample is the source of the 28 T cell receptor beta chains below, sequenced in a study of cytomegalovirus exposure and HLA in healthy donors. Method: immunoSEQ multiplex PCR; TCRdb's copy keeps in-frame clones and lacks some. This table has 130,000 to 150,000 clones, 91% appearing once. Sequenced: PBMCs. Every receptor here comes from a man between 18 and 29 years old in good health and CMV-seronegative.

The rearrangement uses TRBV6-6 and TRBJ1-5; no reliable D call. CDR3 length equals 14 residues. CDR1 and CDR2 (germline): MNHNY, SVGAGI (reference sequence). Trimming removed 2 bases at V and 0 bases at J, with 5 bases between. The CDR3 loop reads CASSYPISNQPQHF. The CDR3 nucleotides read TGTGCCAGCAGTTACCCAATTAGCAATCAGCCCCAGCATTTT.

The CDR3 nucleotides read TGTGCCAGCAGCCGAGGGGAGGGGATGGGCGGCTACACCTTC. Translated: CASSRGEGMGGYTF. The chain is built from TRBV7-2 and TRBJ1-2, with D possibly being TRBD1 (5 bases). Germline CDR1 SGHTA, CDR2 FQGNSA. This CDR3 contains 14 residues. V dropped 5 bases and J dropped 8 bases, with 18 bases sitting between them.

The V gene is TRBV27, the J gene TRBJ1-1; TRBD1 agrees at 7 bases. With 8 bases clipped from V and 6 bases from J, the junction kept 9 bases outside the gene matches. Germline CDR1 and CDR2: MNHEY and SMNVEV (reference sequence). There are 13 residues in the CDR3. The CDR3 loop reads CASGIDRVAEAFF. In DNA form, the CDR3 reads TGTGCCAGCGGAATAGACAGGGTCGCTGAAGCTTTCTTT.

The chain is built from TRBV19 and TRBJ1-2, with TRBD1 matching 7 bases. Trimming removed 4 bases from V and 1 base from J; junction bases left unmatched: 3. The CDR3 runs 14 residues. Germline V gene data show CDR1 as LNHDA and CDR2 as SQIVND (reference sequence). CDR3 sequence: CASSTGDSNYGYTF. The CDR3 nucleotides are TGTGCCAGTAGTACAGGGGACAGTAACTATGGCTACACCTTC.

V gene TRBV23-1 combines with J gene TRBJ2-7; D is ambiguous. TRBV23-1 is labeled an ORF, and its function is uncertain. V was shortened by 10 bases and J by 9 bases, with 13 bases between the two germline ends. The CDR3 is 10 amino acids. CDR3: CATPKVGQYV. CDR3 sequence (DNA): TGCGCCACCCCGAAAGTTGGGCAGTACGTC.

The chain has TRBV7-8 and TRBJ1-2; 10 nucleotides agree with TRBD1. The germline V gene encodes CDR1 SGHVS and CDR2 FQNEAQ. Trimming took 5 bases from V and 1 from J; bases not matched to a gene: 10. CDR3 length equals 17 residues. The CDR3 nucleotides read TGTGCCAGCAGCGCTCGCGGGGGGACAGGGGATAACTATGGCTACACCTTC. Protein product: CASSARGGTGDNYGYTF.

This clone occurred a few times. The chain has TRBV5-1 and TRBJ1-1; TRBD1 matches 8 bases. Germline V gene data show CDR1 as SGHRS and CDR2 as YFSETQ. Trimming took 3 bases from V and 8 from J; bases not matched to a gene: 6. CDR3 length: 13 amino acids. CDR3 sequence: CASSSDRDAEAFF. The CDR3 nucleotides are TGCGCCAGCAGCTCGGACAGGGACGCGGAAGCTTTCTTT.

The chain uses TRBV10-3 and TRBJ2-2; no clear D gene. Per the germline V gene, CDR1 is ENHRY and CDR2 is SYGVKD. There are 16 residues in the CDR3. V was cut by 4 bases and J by 0 bases, with 12 bases left in between. The CDR3 sequence: CAISAERATNTGELFF. CDR3 in DNA: TGTGCCATCAGTGCAGAAAGAGCGACGAACACCGGGGAGCTGTTTTTT.

This clone was seen a single time. This chain connects TRBV5-1 to TRBJ2-1; tentatively, D is TRBD1 (6 bases). V lost 2 bases and J lost 1, with 10 bases in between. This CDR3 contains 15 residues. Germline values: CDR1 SGHRS, CDR2 YFSETQ. The CDR3 DNA follows: TGCGCCAGCAGCTTCGGACAGACGTCCTACAATGAGCAGTTCTTC. It yields the protein CASSFGQTSYNEQFF.

The chain joins TRBV19 to TRBJ2-5; D possibly corresponds to TRBD2 (6 bases). Trimming removed 4 bases at V and 2 bases at J, with 8 bases between. The germline V gene encodes CDR1 LNHDA and CDR2 SQIVND (reference sequence). The CDR3 covers 13 residues. In DNA form, the CDR3 reads TGTGCCAGTAGTAAGGCGGGACAAGAGACCCAGTACTTC. Its translation: CASSKAGQETQYF.

V is TRBV5-1 and J is TRBJ2-5, with D possibly matching TRBD1 (6 bases). The CDR3 has 12 residues. Germline loops: CDR1 SGHRS, CDR2 YFSETQ. The ends were cut back, 9 bases at V and 2 bases at J, with 11 bases in the middle. CDR3 nucleotides: TGCGCCAACCCAGGGACACAAGAGACCCAGTACTTC. Translating it yields CANPGTQETQYF. Based on the CDR3 plus reference TRBV5-1 and TRBJ2-5, the full variable domain is KAGVTQTPRYLIKTRGQQVTLSCSPISGHRSVSWYQQTPGQGLQFLFEYFSETQRNKGNFPGRFSGRQFSNSRSEMNVSTLELGDSALYLCANPGTQETQYFGPGTRLLVL.

The chain employs TRBV5-1 and TRBJ2-2; a weak D match, TRBD2 (6 bases). Looked up from germline, CDR1 is SGHRS and CDR2 is YFSETQ. V was clipped by 2 bases and J by 4 bases, with 15 bases between them. The CDR3 is 16 amino acids. The CDR3 coding sequence is TGCGCCAGCAGCTTACTCCCGGGACTCCTCACCGGGGAGCTGTTTTTT. It translates to CASSLLPGLLTGELFF.

The V call is TRBV29-1, the J call TRBJ1-3; TRBD1 is a possible D gene (5 bases). The germline V and J ends were trimmed by 6 bases and 4 bases, with 16 bases remaining between them. The CDR3 is 14 residues long. Germline CDR1 is SQVTM and CDR2 is ANQGSEA. The CDR3 region has the DNA TGCAGCGTCTCAACCCGGGGGTCCGGAAACACCATATATTTT. This encodes CSVSTRGSGNTIYF.

The chain links TRBV5-1 to TRBJ2-7; 7 bases map to TRBD2. The CDR3 loop spans 16 amino acids. The junction had 14 bases not matched to a gene; V was cut back by 7 bases and J by 1 base. From germline, CDR1 is SGHRS and CDR2 YFSETQ. The DNA of the CDR3 is TGCGCCAGCTCCTCGGCGCCCGGGACTACTTCCTACGAGCAGTACTTC. Its protein is CASSSAPGTTSYEQYF. Full variable domain (missing parts from reference TRBV5-1 and TRBJ2-7): KAGVTQTPRYLIKTRGQQVTLSCSPISGHRSVSWYQQTPGQGLQFLFEYFSETQRNKGNFPGRFSGRQFSNSRSEMNVSTLELGDSALYLCASSSAPGTTSYEQYFGPGTRLTVT.

The chain links TRBV4-1 to TRBJ2-3; 8 bases line up with TRBD2. This CDR3 region has 16 residues. With 1 base clipped from V and 0 bases from J, the junction kept 3 bases outside the gene matches. CDR1 is MGHRA and CDR2 is YSYEKL in the germline V gene. The CDR3 DNA sequence: TGCGCCAGCAGCCAAGGACGGGGGGGCAGCACAGATACGCAGTATTTT. Translation gives CASSQGRGGSTDTQYF.

The gene calls are TRBV7-2 and TRBJ2-7, with D hard to call. This CDR3 spans 13 amino acids. Trimming pared 2 bases from V and 7 bases from J, leaving 12 bases between. Germline-derived CDR1 and CDR2 are SGHTA and FQGNSA. The CDR3, as DNA: TGTGCCAGCAGCTTAAGTGAGGAAACTGAGCAGTACGTC. Translation gives CASSLSEETEQYV.

V usage is TRBV6-1 and J usage is TRBJ2-1; 7 nucleotides match TRBD1. This CDR3 contains 15 residues. The germline CDR1 and CDR2 sequences are MNHNS and SASEGT. The J segment lost 5 bases and the V segment lost 6 bases, leaving 10 bases of the junction unmatched. The CDR3: CASRTDRALHNEQFF. As DNA, the CDR3 is TGTGCCAGCAGAACTGACAGGGCGCTCCACAATGAGCAGTTCTTC.

This clone was found a few times. The rearrangement links TRBV9 to TRBJ2-1; 7 bases are shared with TRBD1. Germline lookup yields CDR1 SGDLS and CDR2 YYNGEE. This CDR3 has 14 residues. V shed 2 bases, J shed 5 bases, and the junction held 4 bases outside the gene matches. The CDR3 region is CASSVDGQDNEQFF. The CDR3 bases are TGTGCCAGCAGCGTCGACGGACAGGACAATGAGCAGTTCTTC.

The rearrangement uses TRBV9 and TRBJ2-6; D call uncertain. V was cut by 4 bases and J by 2 bases, with 7 bases left in between. CDR1 is SGDLS and CDR2 is YYNGEE in the germline V gene. The CDR3 runs 14 residues. CDR3 nucleotide sequence: TGTGCCAGCAGCCCTTTTACTGGGGCCAACGTCCTGACTTTC. Its translation: CASSPFTGANVLTF.

The rearrangement links TRBV7-2 to TRBJ1-1, with a possible D match to TRBD1 (6 bases). Germline CDR1 SGHTA, CDR2 FQGNSA. The CDR3 totals 14 residues. Trimming removed 3 bases from V and 1 base from J, with 9 bases in between. The chain's CDR3 is CASSFGRGNTEAFF. The CDR3 DNA follows: TGTGCCAGCAGCTTCGGCAGGGGGAACACTGAAGCTTTCTTT.

This clone was counted a single time. The genes are TRBV30 and TRBJ1-5; 9 nucleotides align to TRBD1. Per germline, CDR1 GTSNPN and CDR2 SVGIG (reference sequence). Unmatched junction bases numbered 5, after V lost 5 bases and J lost 3 bases. This CDR3 contains 14 residues. In DNA, the CDR3 is TGTGCCTGGGGGACAGGGAAAGACAATCAGCCCCAGCATTTT. Its translation: CAWGTGKDNQPQHF. Together with reference TRBV30 and TRBJ1-5, the CDR3 gives the full variable domain: SQTIHQWPATLVQPVGSPLSLECTVEGTSNPNLYWYRQAAGRGLQLLFYSVGIGQISSEVPQNLSASRPQDRQFILSSKKLLLSDSGFYLCAWGTGKDNQPQHFGDGTRLSIL.

The J gene is TRBJ2-6, the V gene TRBV27; possibly TRBD2 for D (6 bases). The germline V gene encodes CDR1 MNHEY and CDR2 SMNVEV (reference sequence). The V end was cut by 10 bases, the J end by 1 base, with 17 bases between. The CDR3 sequence is 16 residues long. The CDR3: CATVITLASGANVLTF. The CDR3 region has the DNA TGTGCCACCGTCATCACCCTAGCGTCTGGGGCCAACGTCCTGACTTTC.

CDR3 nucleotides: TGTGCCAGCAGCTTAGCTGGTGGGGTCGAGAGCGGGGGAAGCACAGATACGCAGTATTTT. Its protein is CASSLAGGVESGGSTDTQYF. The chain recombines TRBV7-8 with TRBJ2-3; 8 bases align to TRBD2. Per germline, CDR1 SGHVS and CDR2 FQNEAQ. J was trimmed by 0 bases and V by 0 bases; bases with no gene match: 14. This CDR3 has 20 residues.

The V and J genes are TRBV7-6 and TRBJ2-5, with D maybe TRBD1 (6 bases). The CDR3 is 14 amino acids. V lost 1 base and J 2 bases, leaving 8 bases between the germline ends. The germline gives CDR1 SGHVS, CDR2 FNYEAQ. The CDR3 DNA reads as TGTGCCAGCAGCTTAGGGACAGTTCAAGAGACCCAGTACTTC. Translated: CASSLGTVQETQYF.

V usage is TRBV30 and J usage is TRBJ1-1; the D gene is possibly TRBD1 (6 bases). CDR3 length: 15 residues. Trimming removed 5 bases from V and 3 bases from J, with 19 bases in between. The germline gives CDR1 GTSNPN, CDR2 SVGIG (reference sequence). CDR3: CAWFPGAPRYTEAFF. The CDR3 DNA reads as TGTGCCTGGTTCCCAGGGGCACCTAGGTACACTGAAGCTTTCTTT. Supplemented by reference TRBV30 and TRBJ1-1, the full variable domain reads SQTIHQWPATLVQPVGSPLSLECTVEGTSNPNLYWYRQAAGRGLQLLFYSVGIGQISSEVPQNLSASRPQDRQFILSSKKLLLSDSGFYLCAWFPGAPRYTEAFFGQGTRLTVV.

This clone appeared a few times. The V gene is TRBV18, the J gene TRBJ2-7; D possibly uses TRBD1 or TRBD2 (5 bases each). CDR1 and CDR2 (germline): KGHSH, LQKENI. Deletions cut 4 bases from V and 3 bases from J, with 13 bases between. This CDR3 has 14 amino acids. The CDR3 DNA reads as TGTGCCAGCTCACTACAAAGAGGGGACTACGAGCAGTACGTC. Its protein is CASSLQRGDYEQYV.

The genes are TRBV14 and TRBJ1-2; D is unresolved. The germline CDR1 and CDR2 sequences are SGHDN and FVKESK. This CDR3 comprises 13 residues. Trimming removed 4 bases at V and 4 bases at J, with 10 bases between. The CDR3 reads CASSPGPSYGYTF. The CDR3, as DNA: TGTGCCAGCAGCCCGGGTCCTTCCTATGGCTACACCTTC.

The CDR3 DNA sequence: TGTGCCATCAGGCGGACTGCAACTAACTATGGCTACACCTTC. Translation: CAIRRTATNYGYTF. The genes are TRBV10-3 and TRBJ1-2; D is ambiguous. The germline CDR1 and CDR2 sequences are ENHRY and SYGVKD. V gave up 6 bases and J gave up 0 bases, with 11 bases separating them. The CDR3 is made up of 14 amino acids.